These 21 T cell receptor beta chains share one sample of origin, sequenced in a study of T cell repertoires in cytomegalovirus infection. TCRdb passed the reads through MiXCR, listing each CDR3 protein once. The table includes around 280,000 distinct CDR3 sequences, around 9.6% detected once. Sequencing was performed on PBMCs. The origin of the receptors is a human donor in good health (CMV status not recorded). Some clones in this sample may be carry-over from other donors' samples.

The chain couples TRBV2 to TRBJ2-1; D gene uncertain. The CDR3 extends over 12 amino acids. Trimming took 7 bases from V and 7 from J, leaving 11 bases between them. Germline V gene lookup returns CDR1 SNHLY and CDR2 FYNNEI. In DNA form, the CDR3 reads TGTGCCAGCATCCCCCCCTTAAATGAGCAGTTCTTC. Its translation: CASIPPLNEQFF. Using reference TRBV2 and TRBJ2-1 for the parts outside the CDR3, the full variable domain is EPEVTQTPSHQVTQMGQEVILRCVPISNHLYFYWYRQILGQKVEFLVSFYNNEISEKSEIFDDQFSVERPDGSNFTLKIRSTKLEDSAMYFCASIPPLNEQFFGPGTRLTVL.

This clonotype occurred many times. The chain couples TRBV19 to TRBJ2-1, with D possibly matching TRBD1 (5 bases). The CDR3 spans 13 residues. Trimming took 10 bases from V and 9 from J, leaving 19 bases between them. Germline V CDR1 and CDR2: LNHDA, SQIVND (reference sequence). CDR3 residues: CATIIHLDIEQFF. DNA for the CDR3: TGTGCCACAATAATTCATCTGGACATTGAGCAGTTCTTC.

This clonotype was recorded many times. The chain carries TRBV7-2 and TRBJ1-2, with no clear D. The CDR3 covers 15 residues. The V gene lost 5 bases and the J gene lost 2 bases, with 15 bases spanning the gap. The germline V gene has CDR1 SGHTA and CDR2 FQGNSA. This chain's CDR3 is CASSPPGLRNYGYTF. The DNA of the CDR3 is TGTGCCAGCAGCCCTCCCGGGCTAAGAAACTATGGCTACACCTTC. The whole variable domain, filled in from reference TRBV7-2 and TRBJ1-2, reads GAGVSQSPSNKVTEKGKDVELRCDPISGHTALYWYRQSLGQGLEFLIYFQGNSAPDKSGLPSDRFSAERTGGSVSTLTIQRTQQEDSAVYLCASSPPGLRNYGYTFGSGTRLTVV.

This clonotype has a handful of counts. The chain recombines TRBV10-2 with TRBJ2-1; the D call may be TRBD1 or TRBD2 (6 bases each). Germline assignment: CDR1 WSHSY and CDR2 SAAADI. The CDR3 extends over 13 amino acids. Between the trimmed V and J ends, which lost 6 bases and 9 bases, there was a span of 15 bases. As DNA, the CDR3 is TGCGCCAGCAGGAGGGGGACTCCCGGTGAGCAGTTCTTC. Protein: CASRRGTPGEQFF.

Many counts were recorded for this clonotype. The V gene is TRBV6-5, the J gene TRBJ2-1; 12 nucleotides align to TRBD2. Unmatched junction bases numbered 2, after V lost 7 bases and J lost 7 bases. The germline V gene has CDR1 MNHEY and CDR2 SVGAGI. This CDR3 comprises 13 residues. CDR3 protein: CASKTSGGNEQFF. The CDR3 nucleotides read TGTGCCAGCAAGACTAGCGGGGGTAATGAGCAGTTCTTC.

This clonotype occurred a few times. The chain couples TRBV2 to TRBJ2-7; D possibly corresponds to TRBD2 (6 bases). There are 12 residues in the CDR3. V was shortened by 8 bases and J by 3 bases, with 11 bases between the two germline ends. Per germline, CDR1 SNHLY and CDR2 FYNNEI. The chain's CDR3 is CASPGLLYEQYF. As DNA, the CDR3 is TGTGCCAGCCCGGGACTCCTCTACGAGCAGTACTTC.

In its sample, this clonotype was seen many times. The rearrangement links TRBV20-1 to TRBJ2-1, with TRBD2 matching 13 bases. The germline gives CDR1 DFQATT, CDR2 SNEGSKA (reference sequence). The V gene end was trimmed by 6 bases and the J gene end by 0 bases; junction bases not matched to a gene: 11. The CDR3 has 18 amino acids. CDR3 in amino acids: CSAPGLAGVSYSYNEQFF. The CDR3 coding sequence is TGCAGTGCCCCCGGACTAGCGGGGGTTTCCTACTCCTACAATGAGCAGTTCTTC.

This clonotype was detected ten times or more. The genes are TRBV7-2 and TRBJ1-1; the D is unclear. Germline V gives CDR1 SGHTA, CDR2 FQGNSA. V lost 5 bases, J lost 9 bases, and 13 bases lay in between. The CDR3 spans 12 residues. The CDR3 DNA reads as TGTGCCAGCAGCAGATCCGGGGTCCAAGCTTTCTTT. Translation: CASSRSGVQAFF.

This clonotype has only a few counts. This chain connects TRBV6-5 to TRBJ2-7; D call uncertain. The V and J ends lost 2 bases and 2 bases respectively, with 10 bases between them. Germline V gene lookup returns CDR1 MNHEY and CDR2 SVGAGI. This CDR3 is 14 amino acids long. CDR3 sequence: CASSYSRGPYEQYV. The CDR3 nucleotides are TGTGCCAGCAGTTACAGTCGTGGGCCCTACGAGCAGTACGTC.

This clonotype was seen more than once but under ten times. The chain recombines TRBV4-1 with TRBJ1-2; D perhaps matches TRBD1 (5 bases). The CDR3 is made up of 15 amino acids. Germline V gene sequence: CDR1 MGHRA, CDR2 YSYEKL. V shed 7 bases and J shed 4 bases, with 19 bases lying between them. The CDR3 region has the DNA TGCGCCAGCACCCCCCCGGGACGTACCACCTATGGCTACACCTTC. This gives the protein CASTPPGRTTYGYTF.

This clonotype has at least ten counts. This CDR3 is CASGPTSRTGELFF. The CDR3 DNA sequence: TGTGCTAGTGGTCCCACGTCCCGCACCGGGGAGCTGTTTTTT. The chain combines TRBV12-5 with TRBJ2-2, with no clear D. The V end lost 5 bases, the J end lost 4 bases, and 11 bases lay between the germline ends. Germline assignment: CDR1 LGHNT and CDR2 FRNRAP. The CDR3 consists of 14 residues.

This clonotype was picked up many times. The chain couples TRBV28 to TRBJ2-4; 9 bases align to TRBD1. V lost 3 bases to trimming and J lost 9 bases; unmatched junction nucleotides: 6. Germline V gene lookup returns CDR1 MDHEN and CDR2 SYDVKM. The CDR3 consists of 14 residues. CDR3 amino acids: CASSLGQGSLIQYF. In DNA form, the CDR3 reads TGTGCCAGCAGTTTGGGACAGGGATCTCTCATTCAGTACTTC.

This clonotype was detected many times. The V gene is TRBV28, the J gene TRBJ2-3; perhaps TRBD2 as D (6 bases). CDR1 MDHEN and CDR2 SYDVKM come from the germline V gene. The CDR3 covers 15 residues. V was clipped by 6 bases and J by 0 bases, with 13 bases between them. The CDR3 is CASRPLGGSTDTQYF. For the CDR3, the DNA is TGTGCCAGCAGACCACTGGGGGGAAGCACAGATACGCAGTATTTT. Full variable domain (outside the CDR3, taken from reference TRBV28 and TRBJ2-3): DVKVTQSSRYLVKRTGEKVFLECVQDMDHENMFWYRQDPGLGLRLIYFSYDVKMKEKGDIPEGYSVSREKKERFSLILESASTNQTSMYLCASRPLGGSTDTQYFGPGTRLTVL.

In this sample, this clonotype turned up many times. The chain joins TRBV25-1 to TRBJ2-1; D unclear. Trimming took 0 bases from V and 10 from J, leaving 13 bases between them. The CDR3 contains 14 residues. CDR1 is MGHDK and CDR2 is SYGVNS in the germline V gene. The CDR3: CASSEYTPFWEQFF. The CDR3, as DNA: TGTGCCAGCAGTGAATATACCCCGTTTTGGGAGCAGTTCTTC.

This clonotype was seen ten or more times. The V and J genes are TRBV7-2 and TRBJ2-3; D perhaps matches TRBD2 (5 bases). Germline V gene lookup returns CDR1 SGHTA and CDR2 FQGNSA. The CDR3 has 16 residues. The ends were cut back, 3 bases at V and 8 bases at J, with 21 bases in the middle. CDR3 in amino acids: CASSLLASRARGTQYF. The CDR3, as DNA: TGTGCCAGCAGCTTGCTGGCATCGAGGGCACGGGGTACGCAGTATTTT.

A few counts support this clonotype. The chain joins TRBV29-1 to TRBJ2-7; D is possibly TRBD1 (6 bases). Germline V gene lookup returns CDR1 SQVTM and CDR2 ANQGSEA. The CDR3 covers 11 residues. V was shortened by 6 bases and J by 3 bases, with 9 bases between the two germline ends. The CDR3 protein is CSVGHRYEQYF. Written as DNA, the CDR3 is TGCAGCGTGGGACACCGCTACGAGCAGTACTTC.

The J gene is TRBJ2-7, the V gene TRBV7-9; D is unresolved. Germline values: CDR1 SEHNR, CDR2 FQNEAQ (reference sequence). This CDR3 has 12 amino acids. Trimming stripped 1 base from V and 5 bases from J, with 6 bases between. The DNA for the CDR3 is TGTGCCAGCAGCTTAGGCGGCGACGAGCAGTACTTC. This codes for CASSLGGDEQYF. The full variable domain, in which reference TRBV7-9 and TRBJ2-7 provide the parts outside the CDR3, is DTGVSQNPRHKITKRGQNVTFRCDPISEHNRLYWYRQTLGQGPEFLTYFQNEAQLEKSRLLSDRFSAERPKGSFSTLEIQRTEQGDSAMYLCASSLGGDEQYFGPGTRLTVT.

The sample holds many counts of this clonotype. V gene TRBV12-5 combines with J gene TRBJ1-1; tentatively, D is TRBD1 (5 bases). V was shortened by 0 bases and J by 7 bases, with 15 bases between the two germline ends. This CDR3 region has 15 residues. CDR1 and CDR2 from the germline V gene are LGHNT and FRNRAP. CDR3 DNA: TGTGCTAGTGGTTTGGTACTTCGGGGGGTGAATGAAGCTTTCTTT. Its protein is CASGLVLRGVNEAFF.

The CDR3 sequence is CSAREQGSYEQYV. In nucleotides, the CDR3 is TGCAGTGCTAGAGAACAGGGATCCTACGAGCAGTACGTC. The J gene is TRBJ2-7, the V gene TRBV20-1, with D maybe TRBD1 (6 bases). The CDR3 covers 13 residues. V was trimmed by 0 bases and J by 1 base, leaving 7 bases between them. Germline V gene sequence: CDR1 DFQATT, CDR2 SNEGSKA (reference sequence).

The chain carries TRBV7-9 and TRBJ2-1; TRBD1 is a possible D gene (5 bases). Trimming shortened V by 5 bases and J by 0 bases, and 23 bases separated the two germline ends. CDR1 is SEHNR and CDR2 is FQNEAQ in the germline V gene (reference sequence). The CDR3 extends over 19 amino acids. The CDR3: CASSVPLGRTLSSYNEQFF. DNA for the CDR3: TGTGCCAGCAGCGTCCCCCTGGGGCGGACCTTAAGCTCCTACAATGAGCAGTTCTTC.

The sample holds a few counts of this clonotype. This sequence joins TRBV20-1 and TRBJ2-3; maybe TRBD2 (6 bases). Germline CDR1 is DFQATT and CDR2 is SNEGSKA (reference sequence). The V and J ends lost 3 bases and 2 bases respectively, with 12 bases between them. The CDR3 is 14 amino acids. The CDR3: CSASPGEVTDTQYF. CDR3 DNA: TGCAGTGCTAGTCCGGGGGAGGTCACAGATACGCAGTATTTT.